A single T cell receptor beta chain is shown here with its context. Its cognate antigen is unknown. TCRdb's copy holds only in-frame clones and misses some; the assay was immunoSEQ multiplex PCR. The repertoire holds over 10,000 clones, with approximately 86% as singletons. V was cut by 0 bases and J by 2 bases, with 13 bases left in between. This CDR3 comprises 15 residues. CDR1 and CDR2 (germline): GTSNPN, SVGIG (reference sequence). With no exception, relapse followed autologous stem cell transplantation in all patients, and brentuximab vedotin exposure varied. The data belong to a study of PD-1 blockade in classical Hodgkin lymphoma. Study-level points and caveats: Patients newly diagnosed and complete responders had comparable baseline diversity. Lower baseline TCR diversity was reported for newly diagnosed patients than for healthy donors. Compared with baseline, CD4+ but not CD8+ TCR diversity had risen significantly by C4D1. There remain no defined causes for the repertoire differences, which possibly reflect disease activity or prior therapy.

This chain joins TRBV30 and TRBJ1-2; the D gene is possibly TRBD1 (5 bases). This sequence was found in a human donor with classical Hodgkin lymphoma. Sequencing was performed on peripheral blood mononuclear cells (PBMCs), taken at baseline. The CDR3 coding sequence is TGTGCCTGGAGTGTACCAGGGAACGGGAACTATGGCTACACCTTC. Amino acids: CAWSVPGNGNYGYTF.